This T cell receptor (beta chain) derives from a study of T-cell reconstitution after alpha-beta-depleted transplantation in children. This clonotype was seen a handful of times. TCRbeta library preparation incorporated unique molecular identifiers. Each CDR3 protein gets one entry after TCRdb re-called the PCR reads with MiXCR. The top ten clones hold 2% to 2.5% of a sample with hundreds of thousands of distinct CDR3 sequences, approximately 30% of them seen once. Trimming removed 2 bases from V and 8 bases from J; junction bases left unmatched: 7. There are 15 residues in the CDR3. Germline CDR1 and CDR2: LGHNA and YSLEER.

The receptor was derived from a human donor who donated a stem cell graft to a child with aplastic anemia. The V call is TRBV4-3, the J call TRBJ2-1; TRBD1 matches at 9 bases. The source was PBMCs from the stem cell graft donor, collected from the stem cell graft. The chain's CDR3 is CASSQTRTGDDEQFF. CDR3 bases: TGCGCCAGCAGCCAAACACGGACAGGGGATGATGAGCAGTTCTTC.